Presented here are 10 T cell receptor beta chains from one specimen sequenced in a study of response to subunit inactivated influenza vaccine (dated by TCRdb to the late 2010s). Libraries were prepared through RT-PCR. The instrument given in TCRdb is Illumina HiSeq 2500. Starting from the raw public reads, TCRdb applied fastp trimming at Q25, assembled clones with MiXCR and retained in-frame beta chains. Rows matching on CDR3 protein sequence are summarized as one entry with the most common DNA and genes. For this sample there are some 850,000 distinct CDR3 sequences; under 20% appear just once. Approximately 11% of the sample rests with the top ten. The sequences come from PBMCs from blood, collected around 5 days after vaccination. These receptors were obtained from a man aged 45-60 years who received an inactivated influenza vaccine. Donor details come from another sample of the same person, matched by shared clones.

The genes are TRBV29-1 and TRBJ2-7; D could derive from TRBD1 or TRBD2 (5 bases each). Trimming pared 4 bases from V and 6 bases from J, leaving 10 bases between. The CDR3 is 11 amino acids. CDR1 and CDR2 (germline): SQVTM, ANQGSEA. The CDR3 DNA is TGCAGCGTTGCTGGGGGTTTCGAGCAGTACTTC. This encodes CSVAGGFEQYF.

J is TRBJ2-1 and V is TRBV7-9; the D gene is possibly TRBD2 (5 bases). Trimming stripped 2 bases from V and 15 bases from J, with 11 bases between. Germline CDR1 is SEHNR and CDR2 is FQNEAQ (reference sequence). The CDR3 covers 11 residues. CDR3 region: CASSLTGSWFF. The DNA of the CDR3 is TGTGCCAGCAGCTTAACGGGGAGTTGGTTCTTC.

This clonotype was found a few times. In DNA, the CDR3 is TGTGCCAGCAGTTTTCACAGGGGGCGGAGGAACACTGAAGCTTTCTTT. Protein: CASSFHRGRRNTEAFF. The rearrangement links TRBV12-3 or TRBV12-4 to TRBJ1-1; 9 nucleotides match TRBD1. CDR3 size: 16 residues. V was clipped by 3 bases and J by 1 base; unmatched bases: 6.

The V and J genes are TRBV29-1 and TRBJ2-7; tentative D call: TRBD2 (5 bases). CDR3 size: 14 residues. Looked up from germline, CDR1 is SQVTM and CDR2 is ANQGSEA. Trimming took off 1 base at V and 2 bases at J, with 12 bases between the two ends. CDR3 DNA: TGCAGCGTTGAAGTCGGCGGGCACCCCTACGAGCAGTACTTC. Protein product: CSVEVGGHPYEQYF.

This clonotype showed up many times. This chain connects TRBV6-5 to TRBJ1-1, with D unclear. The germline V and J ends were trimmed by 0 bases and 0 bases, with 8 bases remaining between them. The germline CDR1 and CDR2 sequences are MNHEY and SVGAGI. The CDR3 loop spans 15 amino acids. CDR3 nucleotide sequence: TGTGCCAGCAGTTACTCGACGTTGATGAACACTGAAGCTTTCTTT. The encoded protein is CASSYSTLMNTEAFF.

The CDR3 here is CASSSGPGPLGNTIYF. CDR3 DNA sequence: TGTGCCAGCAGCTCGGGTCCCGGACCGCTGGGAAACACCATATATTTT. The chain employs TRBV7-2 and TRBJ1-3; D not certain. Germline loops: CDR1 SGHTA, CDR2 FQGNSA. The CDR3 has 16 residues. V lost 4 bases and J 4 bases, leaving 17 bases between the germline ends.

The rearrangement uses TRBV5-1 and TRBJ1-1; D not resolved. Trimming stripped 4 bases from V and 5 bases from J, with 12 bases between. Germline loops: CDR1 SGHRS, CDR2 YFSETQ. The CDR3 consists of 13 residues. CDR3 sequence (DNA): TGCGCCAGCAGCCGTGGGTTAGAGACTGAAGCTTTCTTT. Protein product: CASSRGLETEAFF. The full variable domain, completed using reference TRBV5-1 and TRBJ1-1, is KAGVTQTPRYLIKTRGQQVTLSCSPISGHRSVSWYQQTPGQGLQFLFEYFSETQRNKGNFPGRFSGRQFSNSRSEMNVSTLELGDSALYLCASSRGLETEAFFGQGTRLTVV.

The J gene is TRBJ2-7, the V gene TRBV18; no definite D call. Germline V gene lookup returns CDR1 KGHSH and CDR2 LQKENI. Deletions cut 2 bases from V and 3 bases from J, with 11 bases between. CDR3 length: 14 amino acids. The CDR3: CASSPGVPNYEQYF. DNA for the CDR3: TGTGCCAGCTCACCAGGGGTTCCCAACTACGAGCAGTACTTC.

The CDR3 bases are TGTGCCAGCAGCCAAGAAATTATAACCGGGGAGCTGTTTTTT. This sequence encodes CASSQEIITGELFF. The chain combines TRBV14 with TRBJ2-2; D is undetermined. Germline CDR1 is SGHDN and CDR2 is FVKESK. V lost 0 bases to trimming and J lost 5 bases, with 7 bases between them. The CDR3 loop spans 14 amino acids.

Of note for this clonotype: This may be a read error: a much more frequent sequence differs by one nucleotide. The chain combines TRBV7-9 with TRBJ2-7; a weak D match, TRBD1 (6 bases). Germline CDR1 is SEHNR and CDR2 is FQNEAQ (reference sequence). The CDR3 loop spans 12 amino acids. With 7 bases removed from V and 3 bases from J, the gap between germline ends came to 10 bases. CDR3 region: CASTTDSYEQYF. The DNA for the CDR3 is TGTGCCAGCACCACGGACAGCTACGAGCAGTACTTC.